The clone carrying this T cell receptor (beta chain) was counted once. Source study methods: Amplifying reference gene primers gave estimates of nucleated cell counts. Measured with immunoSEQ multiplex PCR; TCRdb has only the in-frame clones, and not every one. D and trimming were read from the DNA, whereas the V and J calls and clone size are those reported in that table. The table lists around 280,000 clones, roughly 89% of them singletons. Ages ranged from about 18 to 90 years, with residence in around 24 US areas. The sample originates from a study of blood T cell repertoires in COVID-19. Study-level background: Samples representing acute and convalescent COVID-19 were sourced from the United States, Italy and Spain. Sample material is recorded as cDNA or gDNA derived from T cells, B-cell-depleted T cells, or PBMCs.

The CDR3 has 17 residues. With V trimmed by 0 bases and J by 3 bases, 10 bases remained unmatched. Germline V gene lookup returns CDR1 SGHVS and CDR2 FNYEAQ. V is TRBV7-6 and J is TRBJ2-7; 8 bases are a match to TRBD2. Sequenced: PBMCs or T cells enriched from blood (not recorded which). The TCR originated in a woman between 18 and 30 years old with acute COVID-19. The CDR3 DNA sequence: TGTGCCAGCAGCTTAGCTCAACCCGACGGGGGGGGCTACGAGCAGTACTTC. It codes for CASSLAQPDGGGYEQYF. The full variable domain, in which reference TRBV7-6 and TRBJ2-7 provide the parts outside the CDR3, is GAGVSQSPRYKVTKRGQDVALRCDPISGHVSLYWYRQALGQGPEFLTYFNYEAQQDKSGLPNDRFSAERPEGSISTLTIQRTEQRDSAMYRCASSLAQPDGGGYEQYFGPGTRLTVT.